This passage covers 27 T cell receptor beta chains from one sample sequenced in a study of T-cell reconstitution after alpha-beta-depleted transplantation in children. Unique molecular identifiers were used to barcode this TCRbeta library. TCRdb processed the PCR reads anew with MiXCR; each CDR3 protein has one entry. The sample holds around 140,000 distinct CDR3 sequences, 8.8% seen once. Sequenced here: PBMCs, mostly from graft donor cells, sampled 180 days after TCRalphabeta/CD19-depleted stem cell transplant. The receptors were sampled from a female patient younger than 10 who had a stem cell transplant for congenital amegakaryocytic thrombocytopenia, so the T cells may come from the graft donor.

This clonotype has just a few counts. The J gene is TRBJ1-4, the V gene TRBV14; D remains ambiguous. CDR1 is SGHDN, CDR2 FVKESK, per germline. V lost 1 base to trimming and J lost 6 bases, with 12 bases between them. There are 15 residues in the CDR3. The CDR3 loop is CASSQVFPRDEKLFF. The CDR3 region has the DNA TGTGCCAGCAGCCAAGTTTTCCCCCGGGATGAAAAACTGTTTTTT.

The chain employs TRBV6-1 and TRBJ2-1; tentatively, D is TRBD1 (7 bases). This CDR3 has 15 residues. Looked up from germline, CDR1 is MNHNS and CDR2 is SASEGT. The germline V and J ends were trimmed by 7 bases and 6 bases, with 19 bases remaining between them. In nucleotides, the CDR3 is TGTGCCAGCACTCCGGGGGACAGTACCACCAATGAGCAGTTCTTC. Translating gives CASTPGDSTTNEQFF.

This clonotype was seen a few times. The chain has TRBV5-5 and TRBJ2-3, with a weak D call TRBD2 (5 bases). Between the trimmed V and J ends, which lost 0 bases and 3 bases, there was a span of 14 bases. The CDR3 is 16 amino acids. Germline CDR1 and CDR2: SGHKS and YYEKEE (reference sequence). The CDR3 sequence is CASSLVGITRTDTQYF. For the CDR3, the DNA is TGTGCCAGCAGCTTGGTCGGGATTACGAGGACAGATACGCAGTATTTT.

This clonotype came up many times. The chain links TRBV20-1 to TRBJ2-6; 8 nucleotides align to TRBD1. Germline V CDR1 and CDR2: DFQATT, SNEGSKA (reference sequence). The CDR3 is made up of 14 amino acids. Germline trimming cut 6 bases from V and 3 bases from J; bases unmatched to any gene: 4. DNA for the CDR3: TGCAGTGCCATTACAGGGGGTGGGGCCAACGTCCTGACTTTC. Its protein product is CSAITGGGANVLTF.

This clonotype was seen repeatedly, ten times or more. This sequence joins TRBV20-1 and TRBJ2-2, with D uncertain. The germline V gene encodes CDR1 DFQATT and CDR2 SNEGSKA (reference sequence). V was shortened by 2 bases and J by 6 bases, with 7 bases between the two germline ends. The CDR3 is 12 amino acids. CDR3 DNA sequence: TGCAGTGCTAGACCCCAGGCCGGGGAGCTGTTTTTT. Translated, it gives CSARPQAGELFF.

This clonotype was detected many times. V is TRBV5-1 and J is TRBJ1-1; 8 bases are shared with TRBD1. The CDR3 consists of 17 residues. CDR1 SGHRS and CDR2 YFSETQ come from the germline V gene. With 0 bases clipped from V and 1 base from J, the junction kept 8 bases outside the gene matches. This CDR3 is CASSLVAGGRGNTEAFF. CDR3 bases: TGCGCCAGCAGCTTGGTTGCAGGGGGCAGGGGGAACACTGAAGCTTTCTTT. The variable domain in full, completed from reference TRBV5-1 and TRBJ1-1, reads KAGVTQTPRYLIKTRGQQVTLSCSPISGHRSVSWYQQTPGQGLQFLFEYFSETQRNKGNFPGRFSGRQFSNSRSEMNVSTLELGDSALYLCASSLVAGGRGNTEAFFGQGTRLTVV.

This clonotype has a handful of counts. CDR3 sequence reads: CASSLWDLNTDTQYF. Here the CDR3 DNA reads TGTGCCAGCAGCTTATGGGACCTTAACACAGATACGCAGTATTTT. The chain carries TRBV7-2 and TRBJ2-3; the D gene could be TRBD1 or TRBD2 (5 bases each). Germline CDR1 and CDR2: SGHTA and FQGNSA. The CDR3 consists of 15 residues. Trimming pared 2 bases from V and 2 bases from J, leaving 11 bases between.

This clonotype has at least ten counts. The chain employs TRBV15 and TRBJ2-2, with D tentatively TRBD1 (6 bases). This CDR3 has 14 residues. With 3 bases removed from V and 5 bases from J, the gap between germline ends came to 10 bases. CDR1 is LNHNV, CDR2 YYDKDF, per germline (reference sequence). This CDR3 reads CATSRIRGTGELFF. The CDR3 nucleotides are TGTGCCACCAGCAGGATCAGGGGAACCGGGGAGCTGTTTTTT.

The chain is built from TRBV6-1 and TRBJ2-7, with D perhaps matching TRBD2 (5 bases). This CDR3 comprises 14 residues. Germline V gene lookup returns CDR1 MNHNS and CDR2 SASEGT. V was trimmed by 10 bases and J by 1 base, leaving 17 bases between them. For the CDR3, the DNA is TGTGCCACCTCCCCGGGGTTGGGGTCCTACGAGCAGTACTTC. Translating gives CATSPGLGSYEQYF.

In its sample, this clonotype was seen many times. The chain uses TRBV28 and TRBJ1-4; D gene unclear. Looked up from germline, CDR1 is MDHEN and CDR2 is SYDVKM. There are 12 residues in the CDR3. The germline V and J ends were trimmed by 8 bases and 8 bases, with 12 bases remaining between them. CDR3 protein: CASRQLREKLFF. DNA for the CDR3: TGTGCCAGCCGACAACTTAGGGAAAAACTGTTTTTT.

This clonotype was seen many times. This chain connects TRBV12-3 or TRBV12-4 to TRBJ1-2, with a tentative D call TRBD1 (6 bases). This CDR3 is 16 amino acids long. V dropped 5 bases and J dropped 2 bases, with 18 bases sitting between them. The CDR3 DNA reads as TGTGCCAGCAGTGCCTCGGGGGGCCGAAGAAACTATGGCTACACCTTC. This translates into CASSASGGRRNYGYTF.

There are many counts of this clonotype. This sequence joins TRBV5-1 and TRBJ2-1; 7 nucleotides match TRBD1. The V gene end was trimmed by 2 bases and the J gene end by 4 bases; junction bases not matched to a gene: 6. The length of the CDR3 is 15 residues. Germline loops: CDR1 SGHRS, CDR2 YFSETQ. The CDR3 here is CASSFWTGSYNEQFF. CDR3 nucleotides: TGCGCCAGCAGCTTTTGGACAGGTTCGTACAATGAGCAGTTCTTC.

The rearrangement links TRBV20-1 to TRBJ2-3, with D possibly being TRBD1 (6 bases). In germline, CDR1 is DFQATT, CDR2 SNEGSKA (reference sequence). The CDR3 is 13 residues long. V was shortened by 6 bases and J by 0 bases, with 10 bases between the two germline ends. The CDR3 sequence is CSAGAASTDTQYF. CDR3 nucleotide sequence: TGCAGTGCGGGGGCGGCGAGCACAGATACGCAGTATTTT.

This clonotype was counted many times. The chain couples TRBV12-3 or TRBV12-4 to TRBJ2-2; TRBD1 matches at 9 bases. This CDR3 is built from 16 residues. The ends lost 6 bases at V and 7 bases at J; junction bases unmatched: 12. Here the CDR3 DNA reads TGTGCCAGCAGGCCGGGACAGGGAGCGCTTATCGGGGAGCTGTTTTTT. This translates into CASRPGQGALIGELFF.

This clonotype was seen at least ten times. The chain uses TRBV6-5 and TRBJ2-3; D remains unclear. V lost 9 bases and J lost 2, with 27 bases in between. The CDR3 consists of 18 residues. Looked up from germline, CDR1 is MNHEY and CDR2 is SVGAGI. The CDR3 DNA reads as TGTGCCAGATCCCCATTTCCTAAAGAAGCCCCTTTCACAGATACGCAGTATTTT. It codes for CARSPFPKEAPFTDTQYF.

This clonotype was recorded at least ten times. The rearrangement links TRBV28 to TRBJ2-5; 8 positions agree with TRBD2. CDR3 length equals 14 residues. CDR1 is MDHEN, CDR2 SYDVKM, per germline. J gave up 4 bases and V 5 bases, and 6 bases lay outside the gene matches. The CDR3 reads CASSHPGGPETQYF. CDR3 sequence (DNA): TGTGCCAGCAGTCATCCGGGGGGGCCAGAGACCCAGTACTTC.

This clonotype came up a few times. The CDR3 DNA follows: TGCGCCAGCAGCCGGGACCTGAGAAACCTCGATGGCTACACCTTC. Protein product: CASSRDLRNLDGYTF. The chain employs TRBV4-1 and TRBJ1-2, with a weak D call TRBD1 (5 bases). There are 15 residues in the CDR3. V lost 4 bases, J lost 6 bases, and 18 bases lay in between. Germline V gene lookup returns CDR1 MGHRA and CDR2 YSYEKL.

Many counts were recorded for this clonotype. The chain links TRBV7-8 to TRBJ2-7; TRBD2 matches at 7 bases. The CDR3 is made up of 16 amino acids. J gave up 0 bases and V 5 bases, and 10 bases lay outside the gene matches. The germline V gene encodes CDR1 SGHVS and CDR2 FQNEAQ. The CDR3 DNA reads TGTGCCAGCAGCCGCCGGGTAGGGGACTACTCCTACGAGCAGTACTTC. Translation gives CASSRRVGDYSYEQYF.

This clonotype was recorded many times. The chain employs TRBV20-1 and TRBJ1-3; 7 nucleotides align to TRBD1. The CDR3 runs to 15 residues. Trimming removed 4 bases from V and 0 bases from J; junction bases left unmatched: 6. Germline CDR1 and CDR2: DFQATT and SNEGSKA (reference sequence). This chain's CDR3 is CSAIAGGSSGNTIYF. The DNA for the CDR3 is TGCAGTGCTATTGCAGGGGGGAGCTCTGGAAACACCATATATTTT.

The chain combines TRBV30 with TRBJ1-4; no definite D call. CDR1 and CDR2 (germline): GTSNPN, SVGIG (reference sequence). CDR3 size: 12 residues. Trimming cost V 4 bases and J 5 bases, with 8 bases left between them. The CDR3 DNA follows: TGTGCCTGGATGGGTCAGAATGAAAAACTGTTTTTT. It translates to CAWMGQNEKLFF.

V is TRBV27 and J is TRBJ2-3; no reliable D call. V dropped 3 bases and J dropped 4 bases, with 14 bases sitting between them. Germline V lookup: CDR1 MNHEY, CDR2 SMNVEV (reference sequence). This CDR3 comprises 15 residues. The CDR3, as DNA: TGTGCCAGCAGTTTCGACGAATCCGGGTCAGATACGCAGTATTTT. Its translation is CASSFDESGSDTQYF.

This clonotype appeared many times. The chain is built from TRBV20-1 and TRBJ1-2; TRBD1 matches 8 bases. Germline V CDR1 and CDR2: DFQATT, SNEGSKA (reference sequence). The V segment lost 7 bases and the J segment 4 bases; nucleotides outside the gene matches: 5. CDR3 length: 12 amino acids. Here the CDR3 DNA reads TGCAGTGTTCTCGGACAGGGCTATGGCTACACCTTC. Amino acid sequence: CSVLGQGYGYTF.

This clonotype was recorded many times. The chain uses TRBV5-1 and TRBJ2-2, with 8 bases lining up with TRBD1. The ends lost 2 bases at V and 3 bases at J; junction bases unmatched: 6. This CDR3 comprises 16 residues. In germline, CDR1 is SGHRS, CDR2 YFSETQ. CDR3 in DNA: TGCGCCAGCAGCTTTGGCGACAGGGGCCACACCGGGGAGCTGTTTTTT. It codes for CASSFGDRGHTGELFF.

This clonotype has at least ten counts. The CDR3 here is CASSQDAGSYGYTF. The DNA of the CDR3 is TGTGCCAGCAGCCAAGATGCAGGGTCGTATGGCTACACCTTC. This chain uses TRBV4-2 with TRBJ1-2; D may be TRBD1 (5 bases). The CDR3 spans 14 residues. V was cut by 0 bases and J by 5 bases, with 10 bases left in between. The germline CDR1 and CDR2 sequences are LGHNA and YNFKEQ.

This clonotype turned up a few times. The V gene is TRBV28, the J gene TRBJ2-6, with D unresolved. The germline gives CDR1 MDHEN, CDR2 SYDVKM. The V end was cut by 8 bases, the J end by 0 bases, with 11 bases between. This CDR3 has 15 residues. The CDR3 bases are TGTGCCAGCGGAACCCGACCCTCTGGGGCCAACGTCCTGACTTTC. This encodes CASGTRPSGANVLTF.

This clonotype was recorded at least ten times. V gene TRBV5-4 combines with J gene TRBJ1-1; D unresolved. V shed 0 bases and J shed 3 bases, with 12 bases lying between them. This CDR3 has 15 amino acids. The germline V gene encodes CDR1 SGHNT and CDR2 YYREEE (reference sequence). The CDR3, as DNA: TGTGCCAGCAGCTTGGGGGCGCGGGTAGACACTGAAGCTTTCTTT. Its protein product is CASSLGARVDTEAFF.

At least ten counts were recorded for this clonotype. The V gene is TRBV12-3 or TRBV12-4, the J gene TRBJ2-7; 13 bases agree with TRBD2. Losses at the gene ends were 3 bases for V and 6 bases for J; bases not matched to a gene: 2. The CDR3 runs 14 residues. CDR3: CASSFRLAGGEQYF. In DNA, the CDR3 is TGTGCCAGCAGTTTCCGACTAGCGGGAGGCGAGCAGTACTTC.